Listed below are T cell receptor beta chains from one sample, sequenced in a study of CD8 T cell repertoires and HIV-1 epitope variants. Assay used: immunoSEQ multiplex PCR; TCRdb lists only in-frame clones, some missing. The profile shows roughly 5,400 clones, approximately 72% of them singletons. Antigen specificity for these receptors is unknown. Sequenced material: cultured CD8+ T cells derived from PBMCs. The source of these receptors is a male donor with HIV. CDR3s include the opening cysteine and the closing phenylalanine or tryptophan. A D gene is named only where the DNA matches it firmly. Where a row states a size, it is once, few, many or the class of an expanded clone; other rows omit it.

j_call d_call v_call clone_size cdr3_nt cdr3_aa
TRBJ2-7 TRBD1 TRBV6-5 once TGTGCCAGCAGTTACGGGACAGGAAACTCCTACGAGCAGTACTTC CASSYGTGNSYEQYF
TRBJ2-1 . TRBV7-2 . TGTGCCAGCAGCTTATTCGTCGGTCTTGAGCAGTTCTTC CASSLFVGLEQFF
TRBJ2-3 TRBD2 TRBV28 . TGTGCCAGCAGTCCAGCGGGAGGTGGAACAGATACGCAGTATTTT CASSPAGGGTDTQYF
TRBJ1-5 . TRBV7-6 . TGTGCCAGCAGCTTATTAAGCGGCAGGGGAAACCAGCCCCAGCATTTT CASSLLSGRGNQPQHF
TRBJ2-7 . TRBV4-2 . TGTGCCAGCAGCCAAGATTTTAGGGGAACCTACGAGCAGTACTTC CASSQDFRGTYEQYF
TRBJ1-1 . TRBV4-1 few TGCGCCAGCAGCCAAGATTTGGGGAACACTGAAGCTTTCTTT CASSQDLGNTEAFF
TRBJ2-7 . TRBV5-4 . TGTGCCAGCAGCAAGCCAGCGGGTGAGCAGTACTTC CASSKPAGEQYF
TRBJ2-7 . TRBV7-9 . TGTGCCAGCAGCTTAGCCGGGGGCGAGCAGTACTTC CASSLAGGEQYF
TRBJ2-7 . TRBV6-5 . TGTGCCAGCAGTCCAGGGGACTACGAGCAGTACTTC CASSPGDYEQYF
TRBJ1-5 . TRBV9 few TGTGCCAGCAACGAAGGGAGCAATCAGCCCCAGCATTTT CASNEGSNQPQHF
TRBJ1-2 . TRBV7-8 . TGTGCCAGCACCCCGTTTGATTTATCCTATGGCTACACCTTC CASTPFDLSYGYTF
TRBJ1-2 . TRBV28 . TGTGCCAGCAGTCCCTCAAGGACGAGAACCTTTAACTATGGCTACACCTTC CASSPSRTRTFNYGYTF
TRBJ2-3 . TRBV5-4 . TGTGCCAGCAGCTTGTCGGCGGGGGCACCAGATACGCAGTATTTT CASSLSAGAPDTQYF
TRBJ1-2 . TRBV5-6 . TGTGCCAGCAGCTCCCCGCAGGGTTGGGATGGCTACACCTTC CASSSPQGWDGYTF
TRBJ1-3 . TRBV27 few TGTGCCAGCAGTTTATCCGGACGGAGCTCTGGAAACACCATATATTTT CASSLSGRSSGNTIYF
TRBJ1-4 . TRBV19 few TGTGCCAGTAGGGACGGCGCGGAAAAACTGTTTTTT CASRDGAEKLFF
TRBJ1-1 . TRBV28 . TGTGCCAGCAGTTCGGGCTCAAGCCCTGAAGCTTTCTTT CASSSGSSPEAFF
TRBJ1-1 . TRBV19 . TGTGCCAGTAGTATCTCTCTGATGGGCACTGAAGCTTTCTTT CASSISLMGTEAFF
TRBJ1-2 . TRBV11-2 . TGTGCCAGCAGTTTGGGAGCTAACTATGGCTACACCTTC CASSLGANYGYTF
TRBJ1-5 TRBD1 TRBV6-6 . TGTGCCAGCAGTTACTCGCGACAGGGTAATGAGCCCCAGCATTTT CASSYSRQGNEPQHF
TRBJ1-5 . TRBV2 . TGTGCCAGCAGTGTCCCGGGCGAGGGTGGCAATCAGCCCCAGCATTTT CASSVPGEGGNQPQHF
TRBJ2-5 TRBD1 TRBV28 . TGTGCCAGCAGTTTATCGCCCGGGACAGGGACCCAGTACTTC CASSLSPGTGTQYF
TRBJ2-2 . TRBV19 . TGTGCCAGTACAGTCGGTTACACCGGGGAGCTGTTTTTT CASTVGYTGELFF
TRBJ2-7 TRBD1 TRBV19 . TGTGCCAGTAGTCCCGGGACAGGGAACTACGAGCAGTACTTC CASSPGTGNYEQYF
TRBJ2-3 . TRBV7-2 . TGTGCCAGCAGCTCCGTACTGGCGACAGATACGCAGTATTTT CASSSVLATDTQYF
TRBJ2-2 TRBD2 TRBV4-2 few TGTGCCAGCAGCCGAGCGAGTGCGGGGGGGCCGGACACCGGGGAGCTGTTTTTT CASSRASAGGPDTGELFF
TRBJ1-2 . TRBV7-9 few TGTGCCAGCAGCTTAGAGGACAGCCACAACTATGGCTACACCTTC CASSLEDSHNYGYTF
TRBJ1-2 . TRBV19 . TGTGCCAGTAGTATCGCGCTCTCGGCTGGCTACACCTTC CASSIALSAGYTF
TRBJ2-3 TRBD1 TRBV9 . TGTGCCAGCAGCGCAGGGACAGGGGGCCCGCATTTT CASSAGTGGPHF
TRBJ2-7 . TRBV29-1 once TGCAGCGTTGTACCTAGGATGTCGGACGAGCAGTACTTC CSVVPRMSDEQYF
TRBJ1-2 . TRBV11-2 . TGTGCCAGCAGCCAAGGCCTCCTTGGCTACACCTTC CASSQGLLGYTF
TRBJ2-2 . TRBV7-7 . TGTGCCAGCAGCCTTCAGGACGGGGAGCTGTTTTTT CASSLQDGELFF
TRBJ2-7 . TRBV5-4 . TGTGCCAGCAGCTTGGGCAGCTCCTACGAGCAGTACTTC CASSLGSSYEQYF
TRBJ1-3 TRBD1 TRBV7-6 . TGTGCCAGCAGCTTAGAAGGACAGGGGACTCACTCTGGAAACACCATATATTTT CASSLEGQGTHSGNTIYF
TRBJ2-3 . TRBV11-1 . TGTGCCAGCAGCTTAGTCCCTAGTCTTACCACAGATACGCAGTATTTT CASSLVPSLTTDTQYF
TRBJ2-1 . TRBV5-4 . TGTGCCAGCTGGGTCTGGGGCAGGGTTGAGCAGTTCTTC CASWVWGRVEQFF
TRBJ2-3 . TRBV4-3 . TGCGCCAGCAGCCCCAACAGGGACCCAGATACGCAGTATTTT CASSPNRDPDTQYF
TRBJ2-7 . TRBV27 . TGTGCCAGCAGTTTATCGGAGGGGACTGTATCCTACGAGCAGTACTTC CASSLSEGTVSYEQYF
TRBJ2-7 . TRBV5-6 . TGTGCCAGCAGCTCGTTACATCTATACGAGCAGTACTTC CASSSLHLYEQYF
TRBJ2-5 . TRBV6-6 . TGTGCCAGCTCTACGGGGGCTAGTTTCAGAGGAGAGACCCAGTACTTC CASSTGASFRGETQYF
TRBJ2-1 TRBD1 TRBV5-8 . TGTGCCAGCAGCTTGTGGGACAGGGTTCCGTTCTTC CASSLWDRVPFF
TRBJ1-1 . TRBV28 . TGTGCCAGCAGTTTCCGCACTGAAGCTTTCTTT CASSFRTEAFF
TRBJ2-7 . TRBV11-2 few TGTGCCAGCAGCGCTTCCTACGAGCAGTACTTC CASSASYEQYF
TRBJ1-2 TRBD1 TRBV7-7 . TGTGCCAGCAGCTATGACAGGGTAGCTGGCTACACCTTC CASSYDRVAGYTF
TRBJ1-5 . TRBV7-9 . TGTGCCAGCAGCTTAGAGGTCAATCAGCCCCAGCATTTT CASSLEVNQPQHF
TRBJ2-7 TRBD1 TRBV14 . TGTGCCAGCAGCCAAAAATTACCGGGACAGGGGGCGAGCGAGCAGTACTTC CASSQKLPGQGASEQYF